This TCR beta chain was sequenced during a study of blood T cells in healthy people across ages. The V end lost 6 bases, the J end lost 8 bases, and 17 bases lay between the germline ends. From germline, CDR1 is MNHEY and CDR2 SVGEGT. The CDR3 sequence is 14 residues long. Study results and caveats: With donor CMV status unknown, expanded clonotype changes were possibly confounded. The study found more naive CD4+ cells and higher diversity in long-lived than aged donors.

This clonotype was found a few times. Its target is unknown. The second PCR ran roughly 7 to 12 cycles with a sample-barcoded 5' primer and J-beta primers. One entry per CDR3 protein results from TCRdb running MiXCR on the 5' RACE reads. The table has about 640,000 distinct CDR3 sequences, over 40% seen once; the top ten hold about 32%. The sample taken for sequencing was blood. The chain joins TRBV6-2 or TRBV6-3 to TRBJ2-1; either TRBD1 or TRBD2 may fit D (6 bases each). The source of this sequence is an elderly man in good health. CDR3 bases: TGTGCCAGCAGGACGACAGTGGGGGGCGATGAGCAGTTCTTC. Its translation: CASRTTVGGDEQFF.